This T cell receptor (beta chain) was recovered during a study of cytomegalovirus exposure and HLA in healthy donors. The CDR3 runs 16 residues. CDR1 is SQVTM and CDR2 is ANQGSEA in the germline V gene. V dropped 0 bases and J dropped 0 bases, with 11 bases sitting between them. Vbeta (60) and Jbeta (13) primers were used in the PCR. Generated by immunoSEQ multiplex PCR, the TCRdb table keeps only in-frame clones and is missing some. The sample contains 85,000 to 130,000 clones, about 80% of which appear only once. The sequence derives from a man aged 55 to 69 in good health and CMV-seropositive. The specimen was PBMCs. The rearrangement uses TRBV29-1 and TRBJ2-2, with a tentative D call TRBD2 (7 bases). The CDR3 nucleotides are TGCAGCGTTGAAGATCGCGGGGGCGCGAACACCGGGGAGCTGTTTTTT. Amino acid sequence: CSVEDRGGANTGELFF.